This T cell receptor beta chain was captured by sequencing in a study of blood T cell repertoires in COVID-19. Turning to the study itself: There were acute and convalescent COVID-19 samples, and they came from the United States, Italy and Spain. PBMCs, B-cell-depleted T cells, or T cells provided the cDNA or gDNA that made up the material.

The germline V and J ends were trimmed by 0 bases and 7 bases, with 9 bases remaining between them. Looked up from germline, CDR1 is SGHNT and CDR2 is YENEEA. This CDR3 has 13 amino acids. In the original analysis: Reference gene primer amplification gave nucleated cell count estimates. Repertoires were generated with immunoSEQ multiplex PCR, while TCRdb's copy carries only in-frame clones and drops some. V, J and clone size reflect that table, while D and trimming were determined from the DNA. The sample lists over 85,000 clones; roughly 86% were seen once. This receptor was identified in a man aged 40-49 years with acute or convalescent COVID-19. V usage is TRBV11-3 and J usage is TRBJ1-1, with D unresolved. Input material: peripheral blood. The CDR3 protein is CASSLEGNGEAFF. CDR3 in DNA: TGTGCCAGCAGCTTAGAGGGCAACGGTGAAGCTTTCTTT. The full variable domain, completed using reference TRBV11-3 and TRBJ1-1, is EAGVVQSPRYKIIEKKQPVAFWCNPISGHNTLYWYLQNLGQGPELLIRYENEEAVDDSQLPKDRFSAERLKGVDSTLKIQPAELGDSAVYLCASSLEGNGEAFFGQGTRLTVV.